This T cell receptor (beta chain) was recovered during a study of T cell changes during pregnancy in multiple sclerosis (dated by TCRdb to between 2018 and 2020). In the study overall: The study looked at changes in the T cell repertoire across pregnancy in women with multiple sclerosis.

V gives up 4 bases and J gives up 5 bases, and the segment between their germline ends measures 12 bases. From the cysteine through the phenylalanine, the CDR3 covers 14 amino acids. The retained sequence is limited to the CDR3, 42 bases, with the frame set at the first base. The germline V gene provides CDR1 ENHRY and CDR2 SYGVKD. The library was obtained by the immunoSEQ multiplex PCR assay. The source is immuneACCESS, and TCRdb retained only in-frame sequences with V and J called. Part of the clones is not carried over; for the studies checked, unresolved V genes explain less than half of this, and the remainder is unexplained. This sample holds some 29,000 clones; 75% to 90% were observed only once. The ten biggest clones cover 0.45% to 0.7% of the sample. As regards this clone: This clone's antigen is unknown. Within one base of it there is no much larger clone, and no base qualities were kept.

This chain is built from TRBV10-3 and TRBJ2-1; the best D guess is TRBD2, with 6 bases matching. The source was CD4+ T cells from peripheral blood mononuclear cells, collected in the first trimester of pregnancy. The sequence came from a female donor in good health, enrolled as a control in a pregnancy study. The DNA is TGTGCCATCAGTGTCCGGGACTCTCACAATGAGCAGTTCTTC. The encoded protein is CAISVRDSHNEQFF.